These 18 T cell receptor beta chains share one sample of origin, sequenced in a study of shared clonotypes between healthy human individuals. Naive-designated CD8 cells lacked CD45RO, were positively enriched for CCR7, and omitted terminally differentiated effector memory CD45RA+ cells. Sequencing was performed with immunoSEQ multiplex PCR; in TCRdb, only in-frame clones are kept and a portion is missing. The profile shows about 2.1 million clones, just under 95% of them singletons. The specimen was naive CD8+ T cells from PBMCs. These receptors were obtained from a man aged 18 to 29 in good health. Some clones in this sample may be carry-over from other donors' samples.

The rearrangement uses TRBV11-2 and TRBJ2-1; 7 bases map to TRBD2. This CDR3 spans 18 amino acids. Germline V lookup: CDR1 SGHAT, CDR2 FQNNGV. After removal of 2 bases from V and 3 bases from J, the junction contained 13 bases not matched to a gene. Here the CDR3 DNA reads TGTGCCAGCAGCTTATCCCTCTCGCGGGAGAGTGGCTACAATGAGCAGTTCTTC. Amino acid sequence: CASSLSLSRESGYNEQFF.

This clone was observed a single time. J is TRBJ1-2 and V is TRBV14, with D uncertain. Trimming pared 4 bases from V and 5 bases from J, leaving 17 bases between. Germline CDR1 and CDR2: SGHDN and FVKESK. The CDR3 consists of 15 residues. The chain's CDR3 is CASSPLRPLGYGYTF. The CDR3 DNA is TGTGCCAGCAGCCCTCTACGACCCCTCGGGTATGGCTACACCTTC.

In nucleotides, the CDR3 is TGTGCCAGCAGCTCCCAGAGGACAGATACGCAGTATTTT. Its protein product is CASSSQRTDTQYF. This rearrangement joins TRBV7-9 to TRBJ2-3; D is ambiguous. With 4 bases removed from V and 3 bases from J, the gap between germline ends came to 8 bases. CDR1 and CDR2 from the germline V gene are SEHNR and FQNEAQ (reference sequence). This CDR3 is built from 13 residues.

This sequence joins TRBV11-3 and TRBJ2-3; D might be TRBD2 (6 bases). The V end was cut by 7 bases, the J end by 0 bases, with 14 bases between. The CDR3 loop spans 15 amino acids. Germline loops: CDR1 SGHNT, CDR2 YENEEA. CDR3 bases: TGTGCCAGCAATCTCGCGGGGATTAGCACAGATACGCAGTATTTT. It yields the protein CASNLAGISTDTQYF.

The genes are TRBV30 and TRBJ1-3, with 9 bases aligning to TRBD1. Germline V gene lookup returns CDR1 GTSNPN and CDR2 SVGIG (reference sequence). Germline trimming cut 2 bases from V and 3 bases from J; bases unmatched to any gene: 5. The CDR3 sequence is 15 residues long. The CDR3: CAWSPTGGLGNTIYF. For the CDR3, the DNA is TGTGCCTGGAGTCCAACAGGGGGCCTTGGAAACACCATATATTTT. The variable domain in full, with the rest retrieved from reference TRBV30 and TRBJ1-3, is SQTIHQWPATLVQPVGSPLSLECTVEGTSNPNLYWYRQAAGRGLQLLFYSVGIGQISSEVPQNLSASRPQDRQFILSSKKLLLSDSGFYLCAWSPTGGLGNTIYFGEGSWLTVV.

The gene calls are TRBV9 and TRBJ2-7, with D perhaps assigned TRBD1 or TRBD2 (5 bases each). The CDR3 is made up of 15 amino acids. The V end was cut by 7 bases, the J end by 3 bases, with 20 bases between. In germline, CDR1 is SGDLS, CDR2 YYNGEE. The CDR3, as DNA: TGTGCCAGCTCCCCGGGTTCAGAGGGGTACTACGAGCAGTACTTC. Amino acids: CASSPGSEGYYEQYF.

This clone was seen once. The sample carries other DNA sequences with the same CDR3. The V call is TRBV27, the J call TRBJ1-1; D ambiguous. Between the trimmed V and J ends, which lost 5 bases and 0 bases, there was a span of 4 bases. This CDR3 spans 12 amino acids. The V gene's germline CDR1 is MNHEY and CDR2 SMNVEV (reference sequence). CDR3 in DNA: TGTGCCAGCAGTAGGATGAACACTGAAGCTTTCTTT. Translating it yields CASSRMNTEAFF.

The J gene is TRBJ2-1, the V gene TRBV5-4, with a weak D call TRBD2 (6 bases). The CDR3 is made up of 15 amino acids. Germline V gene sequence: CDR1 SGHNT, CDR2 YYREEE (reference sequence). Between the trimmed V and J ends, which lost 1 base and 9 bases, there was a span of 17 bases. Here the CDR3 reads CASSLWGDLGSEQFF. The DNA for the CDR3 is TGTGCCAGCAGCTTGTGGGGGGATTTGGGGTCTGAGCAGTTCTTC. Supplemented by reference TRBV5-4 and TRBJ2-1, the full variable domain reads ETGVTQSPTHLIKTRGQQVTLRCSSQSGHNTVSWYQQALGQGPQFIFQYYREEENGRGNFPPRFSGLQFPNYSSELNVNALELDDSALYLCASSLWGDLGSEQFFGPGTRLTVL.

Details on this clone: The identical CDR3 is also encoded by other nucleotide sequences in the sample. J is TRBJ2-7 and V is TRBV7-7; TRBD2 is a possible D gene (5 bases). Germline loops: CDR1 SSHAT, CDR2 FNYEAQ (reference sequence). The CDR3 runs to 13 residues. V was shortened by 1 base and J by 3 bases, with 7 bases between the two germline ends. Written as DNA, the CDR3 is TGTGCCAGCAGCTTAGATCGGGGCTACGAGCAGTACTTC. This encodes CASSLDRGYEQYF.

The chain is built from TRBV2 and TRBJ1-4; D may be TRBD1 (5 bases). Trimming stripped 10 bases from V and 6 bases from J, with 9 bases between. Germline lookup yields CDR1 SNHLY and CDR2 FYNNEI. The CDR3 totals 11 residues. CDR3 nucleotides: TGTGCCACGGGGGGGTATGAAAAACTGTTTTTT. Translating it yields CATGGYEKLFF.

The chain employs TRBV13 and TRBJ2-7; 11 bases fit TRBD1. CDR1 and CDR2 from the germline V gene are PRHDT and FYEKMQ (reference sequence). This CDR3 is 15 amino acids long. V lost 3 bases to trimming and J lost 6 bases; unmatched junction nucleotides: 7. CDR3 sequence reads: CASSFSGDRGCEQYF. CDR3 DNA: TGTGCCAGCAGCTTCTCTGGGGACAGGGGGTGCGAGCAGTACTTC.

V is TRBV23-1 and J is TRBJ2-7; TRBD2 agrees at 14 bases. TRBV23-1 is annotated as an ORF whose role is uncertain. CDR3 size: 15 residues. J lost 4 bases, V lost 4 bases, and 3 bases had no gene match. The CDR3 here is CASSPGLAGEYEQYF. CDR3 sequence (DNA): TGCGCCAGCAGTCCGGGACTAGCGGGGGAATACGAGCAGTACTTC.

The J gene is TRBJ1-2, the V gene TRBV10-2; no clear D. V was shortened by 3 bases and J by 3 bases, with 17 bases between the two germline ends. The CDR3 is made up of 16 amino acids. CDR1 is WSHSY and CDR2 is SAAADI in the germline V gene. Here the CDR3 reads CASSESRNDWYYGYTF. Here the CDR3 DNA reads TGCGCCAGCAGTGAATCACGGAACGACTGGTACTATGGCTACACCTTC.

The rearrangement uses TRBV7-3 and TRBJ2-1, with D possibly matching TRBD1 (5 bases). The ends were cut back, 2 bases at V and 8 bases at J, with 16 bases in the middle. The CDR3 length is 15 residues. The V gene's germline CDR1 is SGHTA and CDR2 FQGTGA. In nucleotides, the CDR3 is TGTGCCAGCAGCTTAGAAACAGGTTTAGTGTATGAGCAGTTCTTC. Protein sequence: CASSLETGLVYEQFF. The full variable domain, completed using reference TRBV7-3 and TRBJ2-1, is GAGVSQTPSNKVTEKGKYVELRCDPISGHTALYWYRQSLGQGPEFLIYFQGTGAADDSGLPNDRFFAVRPEGSVSTLKIQRTERGDSAVYLCASSLETGLVYEQFFGPGTRLTVL.

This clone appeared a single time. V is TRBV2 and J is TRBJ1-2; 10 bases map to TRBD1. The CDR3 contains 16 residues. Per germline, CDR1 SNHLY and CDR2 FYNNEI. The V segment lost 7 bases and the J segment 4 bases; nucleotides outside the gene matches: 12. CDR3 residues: CASIRGQGVYSYGYTF. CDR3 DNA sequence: TGTGCCAGCATCCGAGGACAGGGGGTTTATAGCTATGGCTACACCTTC.

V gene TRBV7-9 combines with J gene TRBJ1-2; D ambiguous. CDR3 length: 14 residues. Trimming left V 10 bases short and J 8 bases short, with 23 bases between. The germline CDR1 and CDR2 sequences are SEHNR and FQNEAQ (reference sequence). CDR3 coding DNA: TGTGCCACCCTCAAACAGAATTCCCTCTGGGGCTACACCTTC. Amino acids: CATLKQNSLWGYTF.

The CDR3 spells CASSLRQGLSYEQYF. CDR3 coding DNA: TGTGCCAGCAGCTTGAGACAGGGGCTCTCCTACGAGCAGTACTTC. This chain uses TRBV5-5 with TRBJ2-7, with 8 bases matching TRBD1. CDR1 and CDR2 from the germline V gene are SGHKS and YYEKEE (reference sequence). The V and J ends lost 1 base and 0 bases, in that order; junction bases with no gene match: 3. This CDR3 comprises 15 residues.

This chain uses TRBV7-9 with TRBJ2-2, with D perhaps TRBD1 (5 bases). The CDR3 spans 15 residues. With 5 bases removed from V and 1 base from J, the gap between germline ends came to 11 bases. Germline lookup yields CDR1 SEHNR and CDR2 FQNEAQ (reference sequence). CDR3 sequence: CASSLGQGNTGELFF. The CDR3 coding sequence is TGTGCCAGCAGCCTTGGGCAGGGGAACACCGGGGAGCTGTTTTTT.